The clone carrying this T cell receptor beta chain has ten or more counts. The antigen remains unidentified. The sample comes from a study of Graves' ophthalmopathy and Graves' hyperthyroidism. Study-wide results and caveats: A 13-signature model separated ophthalmopathy from stable hyperthyroidism, reaching roughly 85% sensitivity and roughly 81% specificity cross-validated.

The CDR3 covers 11 residues. Trimming stripped 5 bases from V and 2 bases from J, with 4 bases between. Germline assignment: CDR1 SGHTA and CDR2 FQGNSA. RNA served as the template for amplifying TCR beta CDR3 regions. First-round RT-PCR with HTBI primers preceded a second-round multiplex PCR. A single record per CDR3 protein comes from TCRdb applying MiXCR to the multiplex PCR reads. Among 300,000 to 400,000 distinct CDR3 sequences listed, about a sixth were seen once. The sample was peripheral blood. V usage is TRBV7-2 and J usage is TRBJ2-7, with D unclear. This sequence originates from an adult woman with stable Graves' hyperthyroidism. DNA of the CDR3: TGTGCCAGCAGCGTAACCTACGAGCAGTACTTC. Amino acid sequence: CASSVTYEQYF.